This T cell receptor beta chain was identified in a study of chemoradiotherapy in HPV16-positive cancers. TCRdb's table, derived via immunoSEQ multiplex PCR, lists solely in-frame clones and lacks some. The repertoire includes about 8,000 clones, about 66% of them detected once, and around 29% sits in the top ten. Germline loops: CDR1 MGHRA, CDR2 YSYEKL. V lost 3 bases and J lost 5; bases outside the gene matches: 7. This CDR3 spans 17 amino acids. This specimen was collected from a patient who underwent chemoradiotherapy. The V and J genes are TRBV4-1 and TRBJ2-1; 13 nucleotides align to TRBD2. The sequence was collected from a human donor with HPV-associated anogenital cancer. The CDR3 loop reads CASSHYAGTSGNNEQFF. Here the CDR3 DNA reads TGCGCCAGCAGCCACTACGCCGGGACTAGCGGGAACAATGAGCAGTTCTTC.